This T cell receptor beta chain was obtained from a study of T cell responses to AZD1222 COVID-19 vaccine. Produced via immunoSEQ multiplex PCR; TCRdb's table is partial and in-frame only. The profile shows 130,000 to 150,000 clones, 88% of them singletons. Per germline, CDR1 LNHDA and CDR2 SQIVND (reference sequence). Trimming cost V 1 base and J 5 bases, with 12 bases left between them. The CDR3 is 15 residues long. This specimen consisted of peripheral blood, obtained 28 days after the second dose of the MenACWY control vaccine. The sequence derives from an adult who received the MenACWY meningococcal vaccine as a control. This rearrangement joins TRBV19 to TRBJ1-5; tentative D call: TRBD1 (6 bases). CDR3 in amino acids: CASSIVSGEYQPQHF. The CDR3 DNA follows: TGTGCCAGTAGTATAGTCTCAGGGGAGTATCAGCCCCAGCATTTT.